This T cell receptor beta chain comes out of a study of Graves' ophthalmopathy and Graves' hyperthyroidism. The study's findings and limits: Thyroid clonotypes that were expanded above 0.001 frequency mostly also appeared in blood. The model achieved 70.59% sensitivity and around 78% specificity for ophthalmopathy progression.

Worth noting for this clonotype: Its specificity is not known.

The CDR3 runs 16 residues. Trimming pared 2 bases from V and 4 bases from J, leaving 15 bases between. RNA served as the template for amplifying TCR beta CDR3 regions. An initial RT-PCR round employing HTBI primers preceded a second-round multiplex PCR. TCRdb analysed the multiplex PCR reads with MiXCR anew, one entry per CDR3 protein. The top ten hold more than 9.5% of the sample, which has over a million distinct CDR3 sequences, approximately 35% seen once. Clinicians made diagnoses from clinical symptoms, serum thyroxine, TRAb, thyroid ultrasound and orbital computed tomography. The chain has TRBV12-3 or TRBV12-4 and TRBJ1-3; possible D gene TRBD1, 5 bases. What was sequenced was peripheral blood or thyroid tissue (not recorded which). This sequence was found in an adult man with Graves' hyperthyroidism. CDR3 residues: CASSLRRQSFGNTIYF. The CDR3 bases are TGTGCCAGCAGTTTAAGGCGACAGTCTTTCGGAAACACCATATATTTT.